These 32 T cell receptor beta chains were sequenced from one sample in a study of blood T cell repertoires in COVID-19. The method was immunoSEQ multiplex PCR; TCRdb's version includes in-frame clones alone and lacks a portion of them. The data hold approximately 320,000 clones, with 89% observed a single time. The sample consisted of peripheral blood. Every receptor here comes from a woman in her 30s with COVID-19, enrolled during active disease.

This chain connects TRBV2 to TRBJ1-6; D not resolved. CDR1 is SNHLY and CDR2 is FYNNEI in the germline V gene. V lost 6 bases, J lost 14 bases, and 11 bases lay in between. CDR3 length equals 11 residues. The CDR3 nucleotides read TGTGCCAGCAGGGATGCAGCGGCCCTCCACTTT. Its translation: CASRDAAALHF.

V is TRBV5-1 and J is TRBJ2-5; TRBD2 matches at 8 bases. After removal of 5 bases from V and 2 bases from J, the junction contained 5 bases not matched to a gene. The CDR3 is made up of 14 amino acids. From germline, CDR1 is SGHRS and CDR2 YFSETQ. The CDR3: CASRNSGVQETQYF. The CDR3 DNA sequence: TGCGCCAGCAGAAATAGCGGGGTACAAGAGACCCAGTACTTC.

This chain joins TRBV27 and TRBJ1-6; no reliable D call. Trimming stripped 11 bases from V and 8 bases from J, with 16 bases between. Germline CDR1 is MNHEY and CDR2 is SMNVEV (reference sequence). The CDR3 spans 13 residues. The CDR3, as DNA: TGTGCCGCCAGGCCCCGGGGTTATTCACCCCTCCACTTT. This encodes CAARPRGYSPLHF.

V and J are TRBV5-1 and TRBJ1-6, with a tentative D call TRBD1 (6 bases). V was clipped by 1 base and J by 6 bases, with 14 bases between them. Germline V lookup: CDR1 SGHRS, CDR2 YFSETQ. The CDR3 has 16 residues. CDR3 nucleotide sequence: TGCGCCAGCAGCTTGAGCCGGGGGGCGGGTAATTCACCCCTCCACTTT. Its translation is CASSLSRGAGNSPLHF.

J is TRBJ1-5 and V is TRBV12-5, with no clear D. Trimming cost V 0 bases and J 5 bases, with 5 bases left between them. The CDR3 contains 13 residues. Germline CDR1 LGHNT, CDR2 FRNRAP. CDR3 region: CASGLVLDQPQHF. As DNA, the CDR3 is TGTGCTAGTGGTTTGGTACTGGATCAGCCCCAGCATTTT.

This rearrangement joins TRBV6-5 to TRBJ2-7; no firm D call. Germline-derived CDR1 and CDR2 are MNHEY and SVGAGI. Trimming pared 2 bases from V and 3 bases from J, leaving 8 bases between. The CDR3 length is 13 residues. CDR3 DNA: TGTGCCAGCAGTTACGCGGAAGGCTACGAGCAGTACTTC. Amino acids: CASSYAEGYEQYF.

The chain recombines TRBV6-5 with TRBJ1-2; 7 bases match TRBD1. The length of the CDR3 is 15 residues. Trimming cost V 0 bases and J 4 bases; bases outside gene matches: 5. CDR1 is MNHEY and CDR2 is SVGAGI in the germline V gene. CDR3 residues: CASSYSMDRSYGYTF. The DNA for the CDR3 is TGTGCCAGCAGTTACTCGATGGACAGGTCCTATGGCTACACCTTC.

For the CDR3, the DNA is TGTGCCTGGAGTCTTTCCGGGACAGTCTATGGCTACACCTTC. Protein: CAWSLSGTVYGYTF. V and J are TRBV30 and TRBJ1-2, with 7 bases matching TRBD1. Per germline, CDR1 GTSNPN and CDR2 SVGIG (reference sequence). The CDR3 covers 14 residues. After removal of 2 bases from V and 4 bases from J, the junction contained 7 bases not matched to a gene.

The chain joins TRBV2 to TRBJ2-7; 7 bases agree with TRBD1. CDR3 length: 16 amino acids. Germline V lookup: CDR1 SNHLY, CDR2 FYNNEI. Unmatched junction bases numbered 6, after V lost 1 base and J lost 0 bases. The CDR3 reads CASSEDGRGSSYEQYF. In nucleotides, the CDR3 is TGTGCCAGCAGTGAAGACGGCAGGGGGAGCTCCTACGAGCAGTACTTC.

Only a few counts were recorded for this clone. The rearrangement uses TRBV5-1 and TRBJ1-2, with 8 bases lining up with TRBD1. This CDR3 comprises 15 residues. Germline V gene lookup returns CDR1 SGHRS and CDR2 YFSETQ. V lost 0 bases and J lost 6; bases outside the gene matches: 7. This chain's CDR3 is CASSLVQGAKDGYTF. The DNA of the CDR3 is TGCGCCAGCAGCTTGGTGCAGGGGGCGAAGGATGGCTACACCTTC. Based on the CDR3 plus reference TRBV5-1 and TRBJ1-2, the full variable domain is KAGVTQTPRYLIKTRGQQVTLSCSPISGHRSVSWYQQTPGQGLQFLFEYFSETQRNKGNFPGRFSGRQFSNSRSEMNVSTLELGDSALYLCASSLVQGAKDGYTFGSGTRLTVV.

Here the CDR3 reads CASSRDRGRGNYGYTF. For the CDR3, the DNA is TGTGCCAGCAGCCGCGACAGGGGGCGAGGAAACTATGGCTACACCTTC. The chain combines TRBV7-2 with TRBJ1-2; 10 bases agree with TRBD1. The CDR3 extends over 16 amino acids. Germline V gene data show CDR1 as SGHTA and CDR2 as FQGNSA. V was pared by 5 bases and J by 2 bases, with 8 bases of the junction left unmatched.

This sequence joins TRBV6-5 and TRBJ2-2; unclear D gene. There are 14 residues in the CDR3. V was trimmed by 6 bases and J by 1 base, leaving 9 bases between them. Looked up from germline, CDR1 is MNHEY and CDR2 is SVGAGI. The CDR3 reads CASRQLQNTGELFF. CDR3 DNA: TGTGCCAGCAGGCAACTTCAGAACACCGGGGAGCTGTTTTTT.

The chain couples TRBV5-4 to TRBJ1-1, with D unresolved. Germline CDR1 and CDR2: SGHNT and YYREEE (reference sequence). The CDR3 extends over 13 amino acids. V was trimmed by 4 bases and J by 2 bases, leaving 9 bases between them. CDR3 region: CASSQTLNTEAFF. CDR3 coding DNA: TGTGCCAGCAGCCAGACACTCAACACTGAAGCTTTCTTT.

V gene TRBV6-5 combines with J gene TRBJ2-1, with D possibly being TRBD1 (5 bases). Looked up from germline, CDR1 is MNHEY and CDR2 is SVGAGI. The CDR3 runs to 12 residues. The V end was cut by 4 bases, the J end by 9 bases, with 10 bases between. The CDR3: CASSFQGGEQFF. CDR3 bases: TGTGCCAGCAGTTTCCAGGGTGGTGAGCAGTTCTTC.

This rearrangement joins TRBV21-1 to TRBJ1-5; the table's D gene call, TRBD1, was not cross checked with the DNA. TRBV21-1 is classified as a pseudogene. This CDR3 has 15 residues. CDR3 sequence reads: CARGQGALRNQPQHF. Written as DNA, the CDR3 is TGTGCCAGGGGACAGGGGGCTTTACGCAATCAGCCCCAGCATTTT.

The CDR3 sequence is CASSQMGNSFTGGYGYTF. The CDR3 nucleotides are TGCGCCAGCAGCCAGATGGGGAATAGTTTTACAGGGGGCTATGGCTACACCTTC. This chain joins TRBV4-1 and TRBJ1-2; 8 bases fit TRBD1. V lost 3 bases to trimming and J lost 4 bases; unmatched junction nucleotides: 16. This CDR3 is 18 amino acids long. CDR1 is MGHRA and CDR2 is YSYEKL in the germline V gene.

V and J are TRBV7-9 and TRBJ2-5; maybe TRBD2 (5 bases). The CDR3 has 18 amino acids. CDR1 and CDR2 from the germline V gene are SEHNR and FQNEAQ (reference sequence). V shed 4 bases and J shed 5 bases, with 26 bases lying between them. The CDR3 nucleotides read TGTGCCAGCAGCTCGCGCCGAGGTGAGGGTTCGAGAGTGGAGACCCAGTACTTC. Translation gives CASSSRRGEGSRVETQYF.

This chain's CDR3 is CASSTSGREETQYF. CDR3 coding DNA: TGTGCCAGCAGTACTAGCGGGAGGGAAGAGACCCAGTACTTC. The V gene is TRBV27, the J gene TRBJ2-5; 13 nucleotides match TRBD2. The CDR3 is 14 amino acids. The junction had 0 bases not matched to a gene; V was cut back by 5 bases and J by 3 bases. From germline, CDR1 is MNHEY and CDR2 SMNVEV (reference sequence).

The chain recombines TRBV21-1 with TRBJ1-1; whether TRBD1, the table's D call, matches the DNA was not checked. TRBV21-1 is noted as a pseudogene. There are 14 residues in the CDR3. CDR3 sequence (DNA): TGTGCCAGCAGCCCCCAAGCCGGACATCCTGAAGCTTTCTTT. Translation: CASSPQAGHPEAFF.

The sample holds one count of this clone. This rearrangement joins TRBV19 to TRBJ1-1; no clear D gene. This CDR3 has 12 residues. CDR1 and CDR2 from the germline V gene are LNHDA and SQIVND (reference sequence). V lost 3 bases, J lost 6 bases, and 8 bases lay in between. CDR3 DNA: TGTGCCAGTAGTATGAGAGGGCCTGAAGCTTTCTTT. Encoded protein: CASSMRGPEAFF. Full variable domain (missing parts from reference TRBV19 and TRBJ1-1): DGGITQSPKYLFRKEGQNVTLSCEQNLNHDAMYWYRQDPGQGLRLIYYSQIVNDFQKGDIAEGYSVSREKKESFPLTVTSAQKNPTAFYLCASSMRGPEAFFGQGTRLTVV.

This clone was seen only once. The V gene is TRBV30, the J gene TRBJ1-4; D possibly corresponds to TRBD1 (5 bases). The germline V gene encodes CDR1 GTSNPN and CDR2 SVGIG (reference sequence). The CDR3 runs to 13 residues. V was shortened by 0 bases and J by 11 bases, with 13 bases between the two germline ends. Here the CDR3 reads CAWSVQREGKLFF. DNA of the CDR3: TGTGCCTGGAGTGTCCAAAGGGAGGGGAAACTGTTTTTT.

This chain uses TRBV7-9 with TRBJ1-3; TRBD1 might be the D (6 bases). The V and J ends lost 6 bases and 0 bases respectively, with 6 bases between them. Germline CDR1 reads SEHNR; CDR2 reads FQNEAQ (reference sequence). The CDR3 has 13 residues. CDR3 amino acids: CASRGGSGNTIYF. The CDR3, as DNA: TGTGCCAGCAGAGGGGGCTCTGGAAACACCATATATTTT.

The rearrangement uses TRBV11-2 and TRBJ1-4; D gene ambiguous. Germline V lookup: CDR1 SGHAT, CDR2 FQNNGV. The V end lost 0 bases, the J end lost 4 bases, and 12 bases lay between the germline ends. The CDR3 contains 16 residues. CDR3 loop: CASSLDLVGGNEKLFF. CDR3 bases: TGTGCCAGCAGCTTAGATCTGGTCGGCGGTAATGAAAAACTGTTTTTT.

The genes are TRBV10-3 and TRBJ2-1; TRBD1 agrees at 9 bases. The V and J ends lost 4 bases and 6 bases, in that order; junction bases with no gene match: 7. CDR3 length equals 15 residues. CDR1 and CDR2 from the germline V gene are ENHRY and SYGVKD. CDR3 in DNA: TGTGCCATCAGTGCAGCCGGGGACAGGGTCAATGAGCAGTTCTTC. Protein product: CAISAAGDRVNEQFF.

DNA of the CDR3: TGTGCCATCGGGGGGGCGCGAATGGCGAACTATGGCTACACCTTC. Its translation: CAIGGARMANYGYTF. V usage is TRBV10-3 and J usage is TRBJ1-2; D is possibly TRBD1 (6 bases). V dropped 8 bases and J dropped 2 bases, with 18 bases sitting between them. The germline gives CDR1 ENHRY, CDR2 SYGVKD. This CDR3 is built from 15 residues.

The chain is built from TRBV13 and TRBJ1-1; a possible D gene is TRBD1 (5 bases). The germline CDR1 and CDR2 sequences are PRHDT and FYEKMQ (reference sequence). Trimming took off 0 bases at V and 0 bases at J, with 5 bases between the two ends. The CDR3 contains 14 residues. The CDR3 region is CASSLGGLNTEAFF. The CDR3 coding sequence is TGTGCCAGCAGCTTAGGGGGGCTGAACACTGAAGCTTTCTTT.

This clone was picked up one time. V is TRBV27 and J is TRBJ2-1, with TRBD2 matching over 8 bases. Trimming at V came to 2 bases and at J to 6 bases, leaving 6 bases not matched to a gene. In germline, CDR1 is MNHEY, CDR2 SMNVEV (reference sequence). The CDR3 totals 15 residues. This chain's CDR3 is CASSLGGAGGNEQFF. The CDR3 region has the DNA TGTGCCAGCAGTTTAGGGGGGGCGGGGGGCAATGAGCAGTTCTTC.

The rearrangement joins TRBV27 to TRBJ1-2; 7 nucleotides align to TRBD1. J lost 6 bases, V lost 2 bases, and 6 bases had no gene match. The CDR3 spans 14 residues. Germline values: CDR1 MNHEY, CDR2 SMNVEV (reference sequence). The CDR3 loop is CASSLTGALDGYTF. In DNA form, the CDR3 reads TGTGCCAGCAGTTTAACAGGGGCGCTGGATGGCTACACCTTC.

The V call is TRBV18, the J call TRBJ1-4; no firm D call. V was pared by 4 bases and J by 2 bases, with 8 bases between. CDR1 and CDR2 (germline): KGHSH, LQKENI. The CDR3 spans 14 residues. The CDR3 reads CASSQRSTNEKLFF. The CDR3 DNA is TGTGCCAGCTCACAGAGAAGTACTAATGAAAAACTGTTTTTT.

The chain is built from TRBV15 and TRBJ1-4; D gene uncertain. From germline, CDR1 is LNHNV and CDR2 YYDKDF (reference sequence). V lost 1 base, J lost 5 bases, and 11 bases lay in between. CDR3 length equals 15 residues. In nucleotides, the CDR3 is TGTGCCACCAGCAGAGGACCGGCGGGAAATGAAAAACTGTTTTTT. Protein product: CATSRGPAGNEKLFF.

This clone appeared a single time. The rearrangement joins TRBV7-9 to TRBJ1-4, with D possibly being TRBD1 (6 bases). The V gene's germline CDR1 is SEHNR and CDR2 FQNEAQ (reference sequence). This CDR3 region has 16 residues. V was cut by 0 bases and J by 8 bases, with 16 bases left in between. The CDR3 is CASSLAQGPVREKLFF. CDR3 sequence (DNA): TGTGCCAGCAGCTTAGCCCAGGGGCCAGTTCGGGAAAAACTGTTTTTT.

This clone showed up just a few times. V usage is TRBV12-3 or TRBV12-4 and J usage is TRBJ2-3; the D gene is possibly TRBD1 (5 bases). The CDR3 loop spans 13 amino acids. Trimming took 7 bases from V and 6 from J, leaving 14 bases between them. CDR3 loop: CASTITGIDTQYF. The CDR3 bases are TGTGCCAGCACCATAACAGGAATTGATACGCAGTATTTT.